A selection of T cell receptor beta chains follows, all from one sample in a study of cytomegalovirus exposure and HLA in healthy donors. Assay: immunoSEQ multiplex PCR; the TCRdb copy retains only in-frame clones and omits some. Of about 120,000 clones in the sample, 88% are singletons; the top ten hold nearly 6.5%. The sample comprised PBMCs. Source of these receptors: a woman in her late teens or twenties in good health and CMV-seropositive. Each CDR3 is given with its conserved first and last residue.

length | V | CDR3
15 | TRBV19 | CASRSVPGVPYEQYF
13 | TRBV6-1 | CASSETGSGELFF
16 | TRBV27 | CASKGAPGQGAYEQYF
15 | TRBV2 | CASRPDRVANQPQHF
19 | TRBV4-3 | CASSQDPTPGLAGVYVQYF
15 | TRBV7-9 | CASSPATGEGDTQYF
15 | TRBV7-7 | CASSALAGGPCEQYF
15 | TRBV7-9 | CASLGRTAGAGELFF
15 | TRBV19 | CASSQTGISYYEQYF
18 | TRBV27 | CASRPLELGLSNTGELFF
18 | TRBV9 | CASSVSPSPPGGNTEAFF
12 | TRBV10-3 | CAISEQGYGYTF
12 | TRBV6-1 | CASGDLVYGYTF
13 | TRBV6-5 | CASITPQGNEQFF
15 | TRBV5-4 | CASSLVPGSPYEQYF
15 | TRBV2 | CASSELGGENTEAFF
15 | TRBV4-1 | CASSQGPGTGQPQHF
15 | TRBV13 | CASSSPSQYYYEQYF
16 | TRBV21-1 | CASSKVFRGERDTQYF
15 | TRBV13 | CASSLGRSSNQPQHF
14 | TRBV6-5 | CASTKRQGAKPQHF
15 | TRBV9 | CASSVDGLNTDTQYF
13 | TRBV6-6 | CASSYDRVQPQHF
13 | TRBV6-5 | CASSYNSNQPQHF
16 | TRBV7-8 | CASSLESGRFSYEQYF
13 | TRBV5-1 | CASSQAANTEAFF
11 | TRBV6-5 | CASSTVSEAFF
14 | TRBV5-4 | CASSSGGTSYEQYF
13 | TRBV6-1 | CASSEGDRDEQYF
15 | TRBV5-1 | CASSPRSGSSTEAFF
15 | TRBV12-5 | CASGLGLGANTEAFF
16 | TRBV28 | CASSLRRTGIRETQYF
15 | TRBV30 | CAWSGNSVGGEKLFF
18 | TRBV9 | CASSVGTSGGLYQETQYF
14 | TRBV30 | CAWRNRGSGNTIYF
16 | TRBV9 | CASSARSGQGHVVLTF
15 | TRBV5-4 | CASSFSGGAPGELFF
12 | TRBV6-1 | CASRVGAYGYTF
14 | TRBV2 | CARNSGPRGGELFF
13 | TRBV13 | CASTKTGQGAYTF
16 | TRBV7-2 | CASSLAYQAQYYGYTF
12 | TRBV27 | CASKTNTGELFF
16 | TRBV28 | CASSPGLAGATGELFF